This T cell receptor beta chain was sequenced for a study of beta chain features in type 1 diabetes. The CDR3 totals 12 residues. V was pared by 3 bases and J by 7 bases, with 10 bases between. Germline V gene lookup returns CDR1 SGHAT and CDR2 FQDESV (reference sequence). Around 100 mL of blood, on average, came from one heparinised draw per donor. Sorting of CD4+ naive, central memory, regulatory and stem cell-like memory cells was performed via CD45RO/CCR7/CD25/CD127/CD95/CD27. TCRB transcripts that were expressed got sequenced, as all of the isolated RNA had been reverse transcribed. Clones were read by immunoSEQ multiplex PCR, and TCRdb kept only the in-frame ones, dropping some. The repertoire holds approximately 340,000 clones, with over 13% as singletons.

Sequencing was performed on naive CD4+ T cells from blood. This receptor was identified in a young woman in good health. This chain connects TRBV11-1 to TRBJ2-7, with no clear D. CDR3 loop: CASSLSGGEQYF. DNA for the CDR3: TGTGCCAGCAGCTTGTCAGGTGGAGAGCAGTACTTC.